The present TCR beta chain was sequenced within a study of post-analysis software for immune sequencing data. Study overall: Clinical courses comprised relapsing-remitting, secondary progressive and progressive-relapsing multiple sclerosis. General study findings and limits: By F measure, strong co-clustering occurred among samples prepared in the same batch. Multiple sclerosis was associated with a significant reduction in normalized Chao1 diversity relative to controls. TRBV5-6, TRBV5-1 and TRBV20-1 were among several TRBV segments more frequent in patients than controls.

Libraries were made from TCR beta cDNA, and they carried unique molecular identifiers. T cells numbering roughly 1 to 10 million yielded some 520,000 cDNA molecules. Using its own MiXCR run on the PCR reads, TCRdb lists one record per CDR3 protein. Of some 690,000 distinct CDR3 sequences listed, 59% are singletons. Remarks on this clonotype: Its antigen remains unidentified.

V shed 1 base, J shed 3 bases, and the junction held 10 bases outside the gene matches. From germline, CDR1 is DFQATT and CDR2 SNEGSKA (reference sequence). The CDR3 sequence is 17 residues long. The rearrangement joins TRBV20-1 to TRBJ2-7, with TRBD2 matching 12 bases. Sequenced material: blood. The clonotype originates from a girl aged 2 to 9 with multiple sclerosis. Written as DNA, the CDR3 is TGCAGTGCTAGAGGCACTAGCGGGGGGCCCGAAAACTACGAGCAGTACTTC. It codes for CSARGTSGGPENYEQYF.